This entry lists 4 T cell receptor beta chains sequenced from one sample in a study of human T cells and chemical hapten exposure. TCRdb reprocessed the 5' RACE reads with MiXCR, giving one entry per CDR3 protein. The sample lists tens of thousands of distinct CDR3 sequences, less than 20% occurring once. Total RNA was isolated from unfractionated whole blood. The receptors were gathered from a female donor in good health.

The chain links TRBV6-6 to TRBJ2-1; D may be TRBD2 (5 bases). This CDR3 is built from 14 residues. Germline-derived CDR1 and CDR2 are MNHNY and SVGAGI (reference sequence). V lost 6 bases, J lost 2 bases, and 11 bases lay in between. DNA of the CDR3: TGTGCCAGCAGCCCCCGGGGTCCCTACAATGAGCAGTTCTTC. Translating gives CASSPRGPYNEQFF.

This clonotype has only a few counts. The chain employs TRBV20-1 and TRBJ1-1; 10 nucleotides line up with TRBD1. Germline V gene sequence: CDR1 DFQATT, CDR2 SNEGSKA (reference sequence). This CDR3 is 15 amino acids long. Unmatched junction bases numbered 6, after V lost 0 bases and J lost 5 bases. The CDR3 protein is CSARDLRTGGTEAFF. CDR3 coding DNA: TGCAGTGCTAGAGATTTGCGGACAGGGGGGACTGAAGCTTTCTTT.

The V call is TRBV19, the J call TRBJ2-1, with 13 positions matching TRBD2. CDR1 and CDR2 from the germline V gene are LNHDA and SQIVND (reference sequence). J lost 0 bases, V lost 5 bases, and 7 bases had no gene match. The CDR3 runs 18 residues. In DNA form, the CDR3 reads TGTGCCAGTAGTCCCGGACTAGCGGGGGCGAGCTCCTACAATGAGCAGTTCTTC. Its protein is CASSPGLAGASSYNEQFF.

The sample holds a few counts of this clonotype. The V and J genes are TRBV6-5 and TRBJ2-3; D unclear. Germline V gene sequence: CDR1 MNHEY, CDR2 SVGAGI. The length of the CDR3 is 13 residues. V was trimmed by 6 bases and J by 1 base, leaving 8 bases between them. CDR3 residues: CASSHGRTDTQYF. Here the CDR3 DNA reads TGTGCCAGCAGCCACGGACGCACAGATACGCAGTATTTT.